This T cell receptor beta chain was captured by sequencing in a study of blood T cell repertoires in COVID-19. Study-level information: Both acute and convalescent COVID-19 samples were obtained from the United States, Italy and Spain.

Source study methods: Estimates of nucleated cell counts were drawn from the amplification of reference gene primers. Assay: immunoSEQ multiplex PCR; the TCRdb copy retains only in-frame clones and omits some. V, J and clone size are taken as reported in that table, and D and trimming were inferred from the DNA itself. The sample shows 250,000 to 350,000 clones, 80% to 90% of them seen only once. J gave up 7 bases and V 4 bases, and 5 bases lay outside the gene matches. This CDR3 spans 14 amino acids. From germline, CDR1 is SGDLS and CDR2 YYNGEE. The chain carries TRBV9 and TRBJ2-1, with TRBD2 matching over 10 bases. The sequence was obtained from a woman aged 25 to 45 with active or convalescent COVID-19. The source material was peripheral blood. The CDR3 DNA sequence: TGTGCCAGCAGCCCGGGACTAGCGCCTAATGAGCAGTTCTTC. Translating it yields CASSPGLAPNEQFF.